The clone carrying this TCR beta chain showed up just a few times. The antigen remains undetermined. The record originates from a study of T-cell memory formation after mild COVID-19. Study-level findings and limits: CD4/CD8 balance held among clones contracting day 15 to 85, and later expanders leaned CD4+. Whether second-wave clones peaking at day 37 were SARS-CoV-2 specific went unconfirmed.

5'RACE, which relied on constant-segment primers, yielded TCR alpha and TCR beta cDNA libraries carrying sample barcodes and UMIs. TCRdb re-called the 5' RACE reads with MiXCR, one entry per CDR3 protein. The sample yields hundreds of thousands of distinct CDR3 sequences, approximately 15% seen once. This TCR was recovered from a man between 18 and 35 years old who had mild COVID-19 (a few samples of this study predate the infection). Cell type and time point are not known. Sequences were obtained from PBMCs or a T cell subset sorted from them (not recorded which).

In DNA form, the CDR3 reads TGTGCCAGCTCACCAGATCCGGGCTACGAGCAGTACTTC. This encodes CASSPDPGYEQYF. The gene calls are TRBV18 and TRBJ2-7, with D uncertain. The CDR3 loop spans 13 amino acids. Germline V gene data show CDR1 as KGHSH and CDR2 as LQKENI. V lost 2 bases to trimming and J lost 3 bases, with 8 bases between them.